A single sample gave rise to the 14 T cell receptor beta chains below, sequenced in a study of cytomegalovirus exposure and HLA in healthy donors. The PCR had 60 Vbeta and 13 Jbeta primers. Measured with immunoSEQ multiplex PCR; TCRdb has only the in-frame clones, and not every one. The sample includes 130,000 to 150,000 clones, about three quarters of them seen just once. The sequenced sample was PBMCs. These receptors were collected from a man between 18 and 35 years old in good health and CMV-seronegative.

This clone has a single count. The J gene is TRBJ2-2, the V gene TRBV4-2; 10 nucleotides align to TRBD1. This CDR3 contains 17 residues. Germline-derived CDR1 and CDR2 are LGHNA and YNFKEQ. Unmatched junction bases numbered 11, after V lost 3 bases and J lost 7 bases. Here the CDR3 reads CASSQPRQGARIGELFF. The CDR3 coding sequence is TGTGCCAGCAGCCAGCCTCGACAGGGGGCGCGGATCGGGGAGCTGTTTTTT.

To note about this clone: Other DNA sequences in this sample translate to the same CDR3. The chain has TRBV18 and TRBJ2-2, with 9 bases matching TRBD1. CDR1 KGHSH and CDR2 LQKENI come from the germline V gene. The V segment lost 3 bases and the J segment 5 bases; nucleotides outside the gene matches: 4. There are 15 residues in the CDR3. Written as DNA, the CDR3 is TGTGCCAGCTCACCGGGACAGGGTGGAACCGGGGAGCTGTTTTTT. Protein product: CASSPGQGGTGELFF.

V and J are TRBV15 and TRBJ2-1; D is uncertain. Trimming removed 1 base from V and 2 bases from J, with 12 bases in between. CDR1 is LNHNV, CDR2 YYDKDF, per germline (reference sequence). This CDR3 has 16 amino acids. CDR3 loop: CATSRGGVTPYNEQFF. As DNA, the CDR3 is TGTGCCACCAGCAGAGGAGGCGTAACACCCTACAATGAGCAGTTCTTC.

This clone has more than one count but fewer than ten. The chain is built from TRBV19 and TRBJ2-6; perhaps TRBD1 as D (5 bases). This CDR3 has 17 amino acids. V was clipped by 6 bases and J by 2 bases, with 17 bases between them. Germline V lookup: CDR1 LNHDA, CDR2 SQIVND (reference sequence). The DNA for the CDR3 is TGTGCCAGTAGCACGAAGCTCAGGGAAACTGGGGCCAACGTCCTGACTTTC. Residues: CASSTKLRETGANVLTF.

The V call is TRBV4-1, the J call TRBJ2-2, with D possibly being TRBD1 (5 bases). V was shortened by 1 base and J by 3 bases, with 12 bases between the two germline ends. Germline-derived CDR1 and CDR2 are MGHRA and YSYEKL. The CDR3 is 16 residues long. The DNA for the CDR3 is TGCGCCAGCAGCCAAGTCGCAGGGAAACACACCGGGGAGCTGTTTTTT. Amino acids: CASSQVAGKHTGELFF.

This chain uses TRBV4-1 with TRBJ2-5, with 10 bases matching TRBD2. The CDR3 consists of 16 residues. V trimming: 4 bases; J trimming: 4 bases; junction bases outside the gene matches: 9. Per the germline V gene, CDR1 is MGHRA and CDR2 is YSYEKL. CDR3: CASSPAFASGGETQYF. As DNA, the CDR3 is TGCGCCAGCAGCCCAGCCTTTGCTAGCGGGGGAGAGACCCAGTACTTC.

The chain couples TRBV5-1 to TRBJ1-1; perhaps TRBD1 as D (6 bases). The CDR3 loop spans 15 amino acids. V was shortened by 0 bases and J by 4 bases, with 13 bases between the two germline ends. The germline CDR1 and CDR2 sequences are SGHRS and YFSETQ. CDR3 protein: CASSLVSGQVTEAFF. The CDR3 DNA sequence: TGCGCCAGCAGCTTGGTCTCGGGACAAGTCACTGAAGCTTTCTTT.

V is TRBV9 and J is TRBJ2-1; weak D call: TRBD2 (6 bases). Trimming removed 3 bases from V and 0 bases from J, with 13 bases in between. CDR1 and CDR2 from the germline V gene are SGDLS and YYNGEE. There are 16 residues in the CDR3. As DNA, the CDR3 is TGTGCCAGCAGCGCTCGGCTAGCGCCCTCCTACAATGAGCAGTTCTTC. This codes for CASSARLAPSYNEQFF.

The genes are TRBV7-3 and TRBJ2-3, with 9 bases that match TRBD2. CDR3 size: 15 residues. Unmatched junction bases numbered 1, after V lost 3 bases and J lost 0 bases. Germline V gene lookup returns CDR1 SGHTA and CDR2 FQGTGA. This CDR3 is CASSFAGGSTDTQYF. In DNA, the CDR3 is TGTGCCAGCAGCTTTGCGGGGGGGAGCACAGATACGCAGTATTTT. Variable domain in full (rest from reference TRBV7-3 and TRBJ2-3): GAGVSQTPSNKVTEKGKYVELRCDPISGHTALYWYRQSLGQGPEFLIYFQGTGAADDSGLPNDRFFAVRPEGSVSTLKIQRTERGDSAVYLCASSFAGGSTDTQYFGPGTRLTVL.

CDR3: CASSLGGTTYNSPLHF. The CDR3 nucleotides are TGTGCCAGCAGCTTAGGAGGGACGACTTATAATTCACCCCTCCACTTT. V usage is TRBV5-6 and J usage is TRBJ1-6, with a possible D match to TRBD1 (5 bases). The CDR3 length is 16 residues. The germline V gene encodes CDR1 SGHDT and CDR2 YYEEEE. V was pared by 2 bases and J by 4 bases, with 13 bases between.

The rearrangement links TRBV2 to TRBJ2-6; D call uncertain. The CDR3 runs to 14 residues. The V end was cut by 6 bases, the J end by 0 bases, with 6 bases between. Germline V gene sequence: CDR1 SNHLY, CDR2 FYNNEI. CDR3 nucleotides: TGTGCCAGCAGCCGTAGCTCTGGGGCCAACGTCCTGACTTTC. This codes for CASSRSSGANVLTF.

The chain combines TRBV5-1 with TRBJ1-4; 8 bases match TRBD1. Germline CDR1 is SGHRS and CDR2 is YFSETQ. The CDR3 is 14 residues long. The trim removed 3 bases at V and 7 bases at J, leaving 5 bases unmatched. The CDR3 protein is CASSYRGFSEKLFF. DNA of the CDR3: TGCGCCAGCAGCTACAGGGGGTTCAGTGAAAAACTGTTTTTT.

This clone has a handful of counts. The chain recombines TRBV7-2 with TRBJ1-1; tentative D call: TRBD1 (6 bases). Germline loops: CDR1 SGHTA, CDR2 FQGNSA. Between the trimmed V and J ends, which lost 4 bases and 4 bases, there was a span of 19 bases. The CDR3 is 16 amino acids. This CDR3 is CASSSFTGLGVTEAFF. DNA of the CDR3: TGTGCCAGCAGCTCGTTTACAGGGCTGGGGGTCACTGAAGCTTTCTTT.

This clone was counted a few times. The chain carries TRBV30 and TRBJ1-2; 7 bases are shared with TRBD1. V was clipped by 5 bases and J by 4 bases; unmatched bases: 10. Germline lookup yields CDR1 GTSNPN and CDR2 SVGIG (reference sequence). The CDR3 totals 14 residues. CDR3 DNA sequence: TGTGCCTGGGCGGGACAGCCGGCGGGCTATGGCTACACCTTC. Translating it yields CAWAGQPAGYGYTF.